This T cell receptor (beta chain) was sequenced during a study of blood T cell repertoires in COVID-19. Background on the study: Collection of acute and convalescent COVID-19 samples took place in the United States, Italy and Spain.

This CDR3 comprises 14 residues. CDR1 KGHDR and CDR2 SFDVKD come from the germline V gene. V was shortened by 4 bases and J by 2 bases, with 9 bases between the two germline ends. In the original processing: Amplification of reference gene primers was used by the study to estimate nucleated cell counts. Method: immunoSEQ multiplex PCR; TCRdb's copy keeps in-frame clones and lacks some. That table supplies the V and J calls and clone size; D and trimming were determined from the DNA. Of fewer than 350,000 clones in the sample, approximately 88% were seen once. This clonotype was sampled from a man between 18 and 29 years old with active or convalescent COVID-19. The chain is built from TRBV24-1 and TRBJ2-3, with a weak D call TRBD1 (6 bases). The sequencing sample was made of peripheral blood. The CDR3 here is CATSDQGITDTQYF. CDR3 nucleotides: TGTGCCACCAGTGACCAGGGGATCACAGATACGCAGTATTTT.